This TCR beta chain came from a study of graft-versus-host responses after intestinal transplantation. Study findings and constraints: Allograft clonal ratios (graft-versus-host to host-versus-graft) were high in patients who had graft-donor T cell macrochimerism.

The CDR3 contains 15 residues. Germline lookup yields CDR1 MNHNS and CDR2 SASEGT. With 2 bases removed from V and 5 bases from J, the gap between germline ends came to 16 bases. Assay used: immunoSEQ multiplex PCR; TCRdb lists only in-frame clones, some missing. The sample lists 12,000 to 15,000 clones, 25% to 40% occurring once. Investigators plated some 200,000 CFSE-labeled responder cells together with some 200,000 irradiated stimulator cells labeled with violet dye. Sorted after the reaction were proliferating CFSE-low CD3+CD4+ and CD3+CD8+ responders. In this sample, this clone turned up a few times.

The sample consisted of alloreactive CD8+ T cells from a mixed lymphocyte reaction culture, taken before intestinal transplant. Subset given: CFSE-low proliferating T cells sorted from approximately 6-day pre-transplant mixed lymphocyte reaction (GvH or HvG direction). This sequence joins TRBV6-1 and TRBJ2-7, with D maybe TRBD2 (6 bases). The clonotype was recovered from a human patient who received an intestinal transplant. The CDR3 sequence is CASSEWGLEGNEQYF. CDR3 nucleotides: TGTGCCAGCAGTGAATGGGGGTTGGAGGGAAACGAGCAGTACTTC.